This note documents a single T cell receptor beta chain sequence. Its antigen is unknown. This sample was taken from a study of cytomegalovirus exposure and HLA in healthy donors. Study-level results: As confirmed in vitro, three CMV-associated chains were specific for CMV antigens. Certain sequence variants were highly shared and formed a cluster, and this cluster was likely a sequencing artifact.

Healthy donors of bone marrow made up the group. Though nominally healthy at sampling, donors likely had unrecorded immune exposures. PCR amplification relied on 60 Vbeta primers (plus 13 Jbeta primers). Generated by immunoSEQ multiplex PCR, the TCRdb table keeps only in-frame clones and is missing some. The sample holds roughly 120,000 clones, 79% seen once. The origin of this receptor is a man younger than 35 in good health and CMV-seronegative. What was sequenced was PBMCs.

The CDR3 here is CASSREGSGRAKQFF. Here the CDR3 DNA reads TGTGCCAGCAGCCGCGAGGGTAGCGGGAGGGCCAAGCAGTTCTTC. The chain has TRBV7-3 and TRBJ2-1; 11 bases align to TRBD2. The length of the CDR3 is 15 residues. Unmatched junction bases numbered 11, after V lost 5 bases and J lost 11 bases. CDR1 and CDR2 from the germline V gene are SGHTA and FQGTGA.